This entry lists 18 T cell receptor beta chains sequenced from one sample in a study of cytomegalovirus exposure and HLA in healthy donors. Generated by immunoSEQ multiplex PCR, the TCRdb table keeps only in-frame clones and is missing some. Here the sample spans under 200,000 clones, under 95% being singletons. Input material: PBMCs. These receptor sequences come from a woman under 30 in good health and CMV-seropositive.

This chain joins TRBV6-6 and TRBJ2-7; D is possibly TRBD1 (6 bases). Trimming removed 7 bases at V and 2 bases at J, with 18 bases between. This CDR3 contains 15 residues. CDR1 MNHNY and CDR2 SVGAGI come from the germline V gene (reference sequence). The CDR3 here is CASNSPQGTPYEQYF. In nucleotides, the CDR3 is TGTGCCAGCAACTCTCCCCAGGGGACCCCCTACGAGCAGTACTTC.

The chain recombines TRBV10-1 with TRBJ1-1; D is uncertain. CDR3 length: 12 amino acids. CDR1 and CDR2 (germline): WNHNN, SYGVQD (reference sequence). Trimming removed 3 bases from V and 1 base from J, with 3 bases in between. The CDR3 region is CASSDQNTEAFF. The CDR3 region has the DNA TGCGCCAGCAGTGATCAGAACACTGAAGCTTTCTTT.

The CDR3 region has the DNA TGTGCCAGCAGTTACGACAGGGGAGGAGGCTACACCTTC. It specifies CASSYDRGGGYTF. V gene TRBV6-5 combines with J gene TRBJ1-2; 8 positions match TRBD1. CDR3 size: 13 residues. V lost 2 bases to trimming and J lost 8 bases; unmatched junction nucleotides: 4. Germline V lookup: CDR1 MNHEY, CDR2 SVGAGI.

This clone was detected once. The rearrangement uses TRBV10-1 and TRBJ1-1, with 9 bases lining up with TRBD1. After removal of 6 bases from V and 1 base from J, the junction contained 15 bases not matched to a gene. CDR1 and CDR2 (germline): WNHNN, SYGVQD (reference sequence). CDR3 length: 18 residues. CDR3 nucleotides: TGCGCCAGCAGACGTCCCCGGGACAGGGATACCTCGAACACTGAAGCTTTCTTT. It codes for CASRRPRDRDTSNTEAFF.

The chain recombines TRBV7-8 with TRBJ2-1, with D perhaps matching TRBD2 (6 bases). The CDR3 has 12 amino acids. V dropped 3 bases and J dropped 8 bases, with 8 bases sitting between them. Germline V gene data show CDR1 as SGHVS and CDR2 as FQNEAQ. The CDR3 DNA sequence: TGTGCCAGCAGCTTTCCGGGGGATGAGCAGTTCTTC. This codes for CASSFPGDEQFF.

V is TRBV6-5 and J is TRBJ2-1, with 8 bases aligning to TRBD2. Germline lookup yields CDR1 MNHEY and CDR2 SVGAGI. This CDR3 has 13 residues. Trimming at V came to 6 bases and at J to 9 bases, leaving 7 bases not matched to a gene. CDR3: CASRRGRLGEQFF. CDR3 DNA: TGTGCCAGCAGACGCGGGAGGCTAGGTGAGCAGTTCTTC.

This clone was detected only a few times. V gene TRBV5-1 combines with J gene TRBJ1-1, with D perhaps matching TRBD1 (6 bases). The V end lost 4 bases, the J end lost 3 bases, and 13 bases lay between the germline ends. The CDR3 contains 14 residues. Germline CDR1 and CDR2: SGHRS and YFSETQ. In DNA, the CDR3 is TGCGCCAGCAGCGCCCACGAGGGGGACACTGAAGCTTTCTTT. This translates into CASSAHEGDTEAFF. The full variable domain, its missing parts supplied by reference TRBV5-1 and TRBJ1-1, is KAGVTQTPRYLIKTRGQQVTLSCSPISGHRSVSWYQQTPGQGLQFLFEYFSETQRNKGNFPGRFSGRQFSNSRSEMNVSTLELGDSALYLCASSAHEGDTEAFFGQGTRLTVV.

This clone was detected only a few times. This chain connects TRBV2 to TRBJ2-2; D ambiguous. Trimming took 6 bases from V and 2 from J, leaving 10 bases between them. CDR1 is SNHLY and CDR2 is FYNNEI in the germline V gene. This CDR3 region has 14 residues. The CDR3 sequence is CASRGRRNTGELFF. The DNA of the CDR3 is TGTGCCAGCAGGGGCCGTCGCAACACCGGGGAGCTGTTTTTT.

This chain's CDR3 is CASSLTGDRWDTQYF. For the CDR3, the DNA is TGTGCCAGCAGCTTAACCGGAGACCGATGGGATACGCAGTATTTT. This chain connects TRBV7-2 to TRBJ2-3; D not resolved. Germline assignment: CDR1 SGHTA and CDR2 FQGNSA. The CDR3 is made up of 15 amino acids. V was cut by 2 bases and J by 6 bases, with 15 bases left in between.

The chain couples TRBV30 to TRBJ1-2, with TRBD1 identical over 9 bases. Germline CDR1 reads GTSNPN; CDR2 reads SVGIG (reference sequence). The CDR3 runs to 15 residues. The V segment lost 2 bases and the J segment 8 bases; nucleotides outside the gene matches: 12. The CDR3 here is CAWSLPGQGLKGYTF. CDR3 DNA: TGTGCCTGGAGTCTGCCGGGACAGGGTCTGAAGGGCTACACCTTC.

The chain employs TRBV18 and TRBJ2-5; weak D call: TRBD2 (6 bases). Germline assignment: CDR1 KGHSH and CDR2 LQKENI. Between the trimmed V and J ends, which lost 3 bases and 9 bases, there was a span of 23 bases. The CDR3 extends over 16 amino acids. In nucleotides, the CDR3 is TGTGCCAGCTCACCGCCTTTTCGGCTAGCGAAGAAGGCCCAGTACTTC. This gives the protein CASSPPFRLAKKAQYF.

The chain links TRBV18 to TRBJ1-4; 9 nucleotides align to TRBD1. V lost 1 base and J lost 7; bases outside the gene matches: 4. The germline V gene encodes CDR1 KGHSH and CDR2 LQKENI. CDR3 length: 15 residues. The CDR3 coding sequence is TGTGCCAGCTCACCACGCGGGACAGGGTTTGAAAAACTGTTTTTT. This gives the protein CASSPRGTGFEKLFF.

This clone showed up just once. The chain combines TRBV27 with TRBJ2-7; 7 bases line up with TRBD1. The length of the CDR3 is 15 residues. CDR1 is MNHEY, CDR2 SMNVEV, per germline (reference sequence). Unmatched junction bases numbered 13, after V lost 9 bases and J lost 2 bases. The CDR3 is CASLIPGTATYEQYF. The CDR3 DNA follows: TGTGCCAGTCTCATCCCCGGGACAGCAACCTACGAGCAGTACTTC.

The chain uses TRBV7-9 and TRBJ2-3; possibly TRBD1 for D (6 bases). Germline CDR1 reads SEHNR; CDR2 reads FQNEAQ (reference sequence). CDR3 length: 14 amino acids. V gave up 5 bases and J gave up 5 bases, with 14 bases separating them. This chain's CDR3 is CASSLDTGKDTQYF. In DNA form, the CDR3 reads TGTGCCAGCAGCCTCGACACAGGGAAAGATACGCAGTATTTT.

The chain couples TRBV7-9 to TRBJ1-1; a possible D gene is TRBD1 (6 bases). V was pared by 2 bases and J by 6 bases, with 7 bases between. Germline lookup yields CDR1 SEHNR and CDR2 FQNEAQ (reference sequence). The CDR3 contains 12 residues. CDR3 residues: CASSLNRAEAFF. CDR3 coding DNA: TGTGCCAGCAGCTTAAACAGGGCTGAAGCTTTCTTT. Combining the CDR3 with reference TRBV7-9 and TRBJ1-1 gives the whole variable domain DTGVSQNPRHKITKRGQNVTFRCDPISEHNRLYWYRQTLGQGPEFLTYFQNEAQLEKSRLLSDRFSAERPKGSFSTLEIQRTEQGDSAMYLCASSLNRAEAFFGQGTRLTVV.

The genes are TRBV13 and TRBJ1-5; tentatively, D is TRBD1 (6 bases). Germline CDR1 and CDR2: PRHDT and FYEKMQ (reference sequence). This CDR3 has 16 amino acids. Between the trimmed V and J ends, which lost 1 base and 5 bases, there was a span of 15 bases. The chain's CDR3 is CASSLELGQKDQPQHF. DNA for the CDR3: TGTGCCAGCAGCTTAGAGCTTGGACAGAAGGATCAGCCCCAGCATTTT. The variable domain in full, completed from reference TRBV13 and TRBJ1-5, reads AAGVIQSPRHLIKEKRETATLKCYPIPRHDTVYWYQQGPGQDPQFLISFYEKMQSDKGSIPDRFSAQQFSDYHSELNMSSLELGDSALYFCASSLELGQKDQPQHFGDGTRLSIL.

The chain employs TRBV6-1 and TRBJ1-5; possibly TRBD1 for D (5 bases). The CDR3 totals 15 residues. Trimming took off 1 base at V and 3 bases at J, with 10 bases between the two ends. Germline assignment: CDR1 MNHNS and CDR2 SASEGT. DNA of the CDR3: TGTGCCAGCAGTGAAGACGGGGGGAACAATCAGCCCCAGCATTTT. Its protein is CASSEDGGNNQPQHF.

In this sample, this clone turned up once. The chain joins TRBV4-3 to TRBJ2-1, with TRBD2 identical over 13 bases. Trimming at V came to 0 bases and at J to 0 bases, leaving 11 bases not matched to a gene. This CDR3 has 21 residues. Germline V lookup: CDR1 LGHNA, CDR2 YSLEER. The CDR3 here is CASSQDLLAGGPRSSYNEQFF. The CDR3 DNA reads as TGCGCCAGCAGCCAAGATCTACTAGCGGGAGGGCCTCGTAGCTCCTACAATGAGCAGTTCTTC.